The clone carrying this T cell receptor beta chain appeared a few times. The data are from a study of blood T cells in healthy people across ages. The germline gives CDR1 ENHRY, CDR2 SYGVKD. V lost 8 bases to trimming and J lost 3 bases, with 13 bases between them. The CDR3 is made up of 13 amino acids. For the second PCR, which ran for about 7 to 11 cycles, a sample-barcoded 5' primer and a J-beta primer mix were used. A tag from a template-switch adaptor with 12 random nucleotides marked each cDNA molecule. A single record per CDR3 protein comes from TCRdb applying MiXCR to the 5' RACE reads. Of 450,000 to 700,000 distinct CDR3 sequences in the sample, roughly a quarter are singletons; the top ten hold about 18%.

The genes are TRBV10-3 and TRBJ1-1; no clear D. This TCR was sampled from a woman between 70 and 85 years old in good health. Source material: blood. The CDR3 protein is CAISSGIDTEAFF. CDR3 coding DNA: TGTGCCATCTCGAGCGGCATCGACACTGAAGCTTTCTTT.